This record covers a single T cell receptor beta chain. The study drew participants aged about 18 to 89 years from some 25 US areas. The study recruited exposed participants who had met a COVID-19 case within 2 weeks before entry. This sample is drawn from a study of blood T cell repertoires in COVID-19. Sequencing used immunoSEQ multiplex PCR; TCRdb keeps in-frame clones, though not all of them. The sample yields 110,000 to 150,000 clones, less than 85% seen once. The sequenced sample consisted of PBMCs or T cells enriched from blood (not recorded which). The clonotype comes from a woman aged 18-29 years who had been exposed to COVID-19.

The CDR3 DNA reads TGTGCCAGTACCAGTACACAGGGCTACAATCAGCCCCAGCATTTT. As protein: CASTSTQGYNQPQHF. The chain combines TRBV19 with TRBJ1-5, with a weak D call TRBD1 (6 bases). This CDR3 comprises 15 residues. CDR1 and CDR2 from the germline V gene are LNHDA and SQIVND (reference sequence). V was shortened by 7 bases and J by 3 bases, with 16 bases between the two germline ends.